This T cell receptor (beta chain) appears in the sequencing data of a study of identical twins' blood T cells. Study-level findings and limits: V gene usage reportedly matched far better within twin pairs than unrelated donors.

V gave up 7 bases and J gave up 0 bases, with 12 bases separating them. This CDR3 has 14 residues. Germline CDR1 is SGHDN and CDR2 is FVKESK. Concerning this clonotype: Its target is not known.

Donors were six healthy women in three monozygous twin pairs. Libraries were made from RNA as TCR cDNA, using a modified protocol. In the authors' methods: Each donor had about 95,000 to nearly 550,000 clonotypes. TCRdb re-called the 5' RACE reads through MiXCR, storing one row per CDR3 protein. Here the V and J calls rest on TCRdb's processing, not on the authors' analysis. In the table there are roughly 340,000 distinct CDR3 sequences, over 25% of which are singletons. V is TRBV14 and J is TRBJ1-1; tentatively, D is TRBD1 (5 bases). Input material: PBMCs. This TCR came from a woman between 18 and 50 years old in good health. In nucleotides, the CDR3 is TGTGCCAGCAAGCTCACAGGCTTGAACACTGAAGCTTTCTTT. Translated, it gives CASKLTGLNTEAFF.